This T cell receptor beta chain came from a study of blood T cell repertoires in COVID-19. V lost 8 bases to trimming and J lost 4 bases, with 15 bases between them. This CDR3 spans 14 amino acids. The germline gives CDR1 SNHLY, CDR2 FYNNEI. Clones were sequenced by immunoSEQ multiplex PCR, and TCRdb holds only the in-frame ones, with some missing. The sample consists of about 160,000 clones, under 90% of them appearing once. Sequencing was carried out using PBMCs or T cells enriched from blood (not recorded which). The origin of this receptor is a woman between 55 and 75 years old who had recovered from COVID-19. V gene TRBV2 combines with J gene TRBJ2-1, with D maybe TRBD2 (6 bases). In DNA form, the CDR3 reads TGTGCCAGCGTCGTGGGACTCTATTACAATGAGCAGTTCTTC. It translates to CASVVGLYYNEQFF. The complete variable domain, with remaining parts taken from reference TRBV2 and TRBJ2-1, reads EPEVTQTPSHQVTQMGQEVILRCVPISNHLYFYWYRQILGQKVEFLVSFYNNEISEKSEIFDDQFSVERPDGSNFTLKIRSTKLEDSAMYFCASVVGLYYNEQFFGPGTRLTVL.